A selection of T cell receptor beta chains follows, all from one sample in a study of neoadjuvant nivolumab and ipilimumab in lung cancer. Clones were read by immunoSEQ multiplex PCR, and TCRdb kept only the in-frame ones, dropping some. The table has over 45,000 clones, more than 85% seen once; the top ten hold over 3.5%. The sample was blood, taken before neoadjuvant nivolumab, alone or with ipilimumab. These receptors were obtained from an adult with non-small cell lung cancer. Some clones in this sample may be carry-over from other donors' samples. Each CDR3 is given with its conserved first and last residue. Each record gives: D gene, V gene, J gene, clone size, CDR3 length, CDR3 protein, CDR3 DNA. The D gene is left open where the match is weak. Only some rows state a clone size, as once, few, many or a class for expanded clones.

>TRBD1|TRBV29-1|TRBJ2-5|NA|15
CSVGGQGASKETQYF
TGCAGCGTTGGGGGACAGGGGGCGTCTAAAGAGACCCAGTACTTC
>NA|TRBV12-2|TRBJ2-5|NA|13
CASRLERPGLEYF
TGTGCAAGTCGCTTAGAGCGACCAGGTTTGGAGTACTTC
>TRBD2|TRBV7-9|TRBJ2-1|NA|15
CASSLARSGSNEQFF
TGTGCCAGCAGCTTAGCGCGGAGCGGGAGTAATGAGCAGTTCTTC
>NA|TRBV25-1|TRBJ2-7|NA|14
CASSEYVVGAEQYF
TGTGCCAGCAGTGAATATGTCGTGGGGGCCGAGCAGTACTTC
>NA|TRBV4-3|TRBJ2-1|NA|16
CASSQEWGSPAHRQFF
TGCGCCAGCAGCCAAGAGTGGGGTAGTCCAGCACATCGGCAGTTCTTC
>TRBD2|TRBV9|TRBJ2-3|once|15
CASSVLGGGTDTQYF
TGTGCCAGCAGCGTATTGGGAGGGGGCACAGATACGCAGTATTTT
>NA|TRBV7-9|TRBJ2-3|NA|13
CASSLQLTDTQYF
TGTGCCAGCAGCCTTCAGTTAACAGATACGCAGTATTTT
>TRBD1|TRBV6-6|TRBJ1-3|NA|16
CASSHAGTGDRNTIYF
TGTGCCAGCAGCCATGCCGGGACAGGGGATAGAAACACCATATATTTT
>TRBD2|TRBV18|TRBJ2-7|NA|15
CASSPLSGRDGEQYF
TGTGCCAGCTCACCATTAAGCGGGAGAGATGGCGAGCAGTACTTC
>TRBD2|TRBV30|TRBJ2-7|NA|15
CAWSVTSGSPYEQYF
TGTGCCTGGAGTGTAACTAGCGGGTCACCCTACGAGCAGTACTTC
>TRBD2|TRBV4-2|TRBJ2-7|few|14
CASGAGLAGHEQYF
TGTGCCAGCGGAGCGGGACTAGCGGGGCACGAGCAGTACTTC
>NA|TRBV29-1|TRBJ2-1|NA|17
CSVPLDHILSSYNEQFF
TGCAGCGTTCCCCTTGACCATATCCTCAGCTCCTACAATGAGCAGTTCTTC
>TRBD1|TRBV29-1|TRBJ2-7|NA|12
CSARQGEGEQYF
TGCAGCGCCCGACAGGGTGAGGGCGAGCAGTACTTC
>NA|TRBV11-2|TRBJ2-7|NA|12
CASSVRTYEQYF
TGTGCCAGCAGCGTCCGGACATACGAGCAGTACTTC
>TRBD1|TRBV5-1|TRBJ1-1|NA|16
CASSPGQGAMNTEAFF
TGCGCCAGCAGCCCCGGACAGGGGGCTATGAACACTGAAGCTTTCTTT
>TRBD2|TRBV10-3|TRBJ2-5|NA|15
CAISDRLAGQETQYF
TGTGCCATCAGTGATAGGCTAGCGGGACAAGAGACCCAGTACTTC
>NA|TRBV29-1|TRBJ1-1|NA|19
CSVRPRQGPSDLMNTEAFF
TGCAGCGTACGACCCCGCCAGGGACCTTCAGACCTTATGAACACTGAAGCTTTCTTT
>TRBD1|TRBV19|TRBJ1-1|NA|16
CASQPGQGSGDTEAFF
TGTGCCAGTCAACCGGGACAGGGGTCAGGAGACACTGAAGCTTTCTTT
>TRBD1|TRBV5-1|TRBJ2-5|once|15
CASSYRDRTQETQYF
TGCGCCAGCAGCTACCGGGACAGGACCCAAGAGACCCAGTACTTC
>TRBD2|TRBV18|TRBJ2-7|NA|16
CASSRGSGRPPYEQYF
TGTGCCAGCTCAAGGGGTAGCGGGAGGCCCCCCTACGAGCAGTACTTC
>NA|TRBV4-3|TRBJ1-3|NA|17
CASSQDRGARAGNTIYF
TGCGCCAGCAGCCAAGACCGGGGGGCGAGGGCTGGAAACACCATATATTTT
>NA|TRBV27|TRBJ2-4|NA|15
CASSLPTGTKNIQYF
TGTGCCAGCAGTCTCCCCACCGGGACCAAAAACATTCAGTACTTC
>NA|TRBV6-1|TRBJ1-5|NA|13
CASSRTVSQPQHF
TGTGCCAGCAGTCGGACGGTCAGTCAGCCCCAGCATTTT
>NA|TRBV10-3|TRBJ2-5|NA|14
CATTLAGSIETQYF
TGTGCCACCACCTTGGCAGGGTCAATAGAGACCCAGTACTTC
>NA|TRBV18|TRBJ2-1|once|15
CASSPWASSYNEQFF
TGTGCCAGCTCACCATGGGCTAGCTCCTACAATGAGCAGTTCTTC
>NA|TRBV25-1|TRBJ2-3|NA|14
CASSAGGGLDTQYF
TGTGCCAGCAGTGCTGGGGGCGGCTTAGATACGCAGTATTTT
>NA|TRBV30|TRBJ1-1|NA|13
CAWSGQLNTEAFF
TGTGCCTGGAGTGGACAGCTCAACACTGAAGCTTTCTTT
>NA|TRBV21-1|TRBJ2-1|NA|14
CASSLWDRNNEQFF
TGTGCCAGCTCCCTCTGGGACAGAAACAATGAGCAGTTCTTC
>NA|TRBV19|TRBJ1-5|NA|15
CASSKGPTINQPQHF
TGTGCCAGTAGCAAAGGCCCTACGATCAATCAGCCCCAGCATTTT